Sequencing of this TCR beta chain was carried out in a study of blood T cell repertoires in COVID-19. The protocol was immunoSEQ multiplex PCR, while the TCRdb copy is restricted to in-frame clones and leaves out a portion. Of roughly 66,000 clones in the sample, about 90% were seen once. The sequence came from a human donor with active COVID-19. The donor label of this sample is uncertain. Sequenced input: peripheral blood.

The CDR3 sequence is CASSYTGGAEQYF. The CDR3 region has the DNA TGTGCCAGCAGTTACACGGGGGGCGCGGAGCAGTACTTC. The chain carries TRBV6-6 and TRBJ2-7; D perhaps matches TRBD2 (7 bases). The CDR3 has 13 amino acids. Germline V gene lookup returns CDR1 MNHNY and CDR2 SVGAGI (reference sequence). V was trimmed by 2 bases and J by 7 bases, leaving 12 bases between them.